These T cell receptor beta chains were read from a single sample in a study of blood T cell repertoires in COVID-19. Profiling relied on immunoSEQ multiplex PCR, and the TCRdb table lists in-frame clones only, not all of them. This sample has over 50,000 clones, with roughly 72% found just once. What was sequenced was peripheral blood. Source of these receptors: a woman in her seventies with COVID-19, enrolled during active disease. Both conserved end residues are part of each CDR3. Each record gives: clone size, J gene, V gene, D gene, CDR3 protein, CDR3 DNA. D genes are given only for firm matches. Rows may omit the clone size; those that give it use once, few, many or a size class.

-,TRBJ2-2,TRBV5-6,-,CASSFDQEPNTGELFF,TGTGCCAGCAGCTTTGATCAGGAACCGAACACCGGGGAGCTGTTTTTT
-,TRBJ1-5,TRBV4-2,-,CASSLSGGNQPQHF,TGTGCCAGCAGCCTCTCGGGGGGTAATCAGCCCCAGCATTTT
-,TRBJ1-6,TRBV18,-,CASSPSGRNSPLHF,TGTGCCAGCTCACCATCAGGCAGGAATTCACCCCTCCACTTT
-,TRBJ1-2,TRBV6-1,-,CASSEKDGGTF,TGTGCCAGCAGTGAGAAGGATGGCGGCACCTTC
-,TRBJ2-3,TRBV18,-,CASSLRTTITDTQYF,TGTGCCAGCTCCCTGCGGACAACTATCACAGATACGCAGTATTTT
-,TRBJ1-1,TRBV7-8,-,CASSLAEVAEAFF,TGTGCCAGCAGCTTAGCGGAGGTCGCTGAAGCTTTCTTT
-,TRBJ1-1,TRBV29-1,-,CSGGQTSTEAFF,TGCAGCGGCGGACAGACGTCCACTGAAGCTTTCTTT
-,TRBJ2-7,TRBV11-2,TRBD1,CASSSMGQGAFEQYF,TGTGCCAGCAGCTCCATGGGACAGGGGGCATTCGAGCAGTACTTC
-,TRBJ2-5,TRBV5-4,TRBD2,CASSPGLAEQETQYF,TGTGCCAGCAGCCCGGGACTAGCGGAACAAGAGACCCAGTACTTC
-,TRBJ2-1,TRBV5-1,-,CASSREWISGGEQFF,TGCGCCAGCAGCCGCGAGTGGATTAGCGGAGGAGAGCAGTTCTTC
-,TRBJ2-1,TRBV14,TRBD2,CASSPRPGLAYRFSYNEQFF,TGTGCCAGCAGCCCACGGCCGGGACTAGCGTATAGGTTCTCCTACAATGAGCAGTTCTTC
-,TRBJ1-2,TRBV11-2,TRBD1,CASSAAGTGRYTF,TGTGCCAGCAGCGCAGCCGGGACAGGGAGATACACCTTC
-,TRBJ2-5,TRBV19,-,CASSSRGSEETQYF,TGTGCCAGTAGTAGTAGGGGTTCGGAAGAGACCCAGTACTTC
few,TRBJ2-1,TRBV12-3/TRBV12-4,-,CASSPSSYNEQFF,TGTGCCAGCAGTCCGAGCTCCTACAATGAGCAGTTCTTC
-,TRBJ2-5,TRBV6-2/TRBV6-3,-,CASSYPPGQETQYF,TGTGCCAGCAGTTACCCCCCCGGTCAAGAGACCCAGTACTTC
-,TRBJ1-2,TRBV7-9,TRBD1,CASSARTGGEIYGYTF,TGTGCCAGCAGTGCCCGTACAGGGGGCGAGATCTATGGCTACACCTTC